The 11 T cell receptor beta chains reported below all come from one sample, sequenced in a study of cytomegalovirus exposure and HLA in healthy donors. It was with 60 Vbeta and 13 Jbeta primers that the PCR ran. TCRdb's copy holds only in-frame clones and misses some; the assay was immunoSEQ multiplex PCR. The profile shows some 150,000 clones, roughly a tenth of them singletons. Material for sequencing was PBMCs. The receptors come from a male donor in good health and CMV-seronegative.

In this sample, this clone turned up a few times. The CDR3 sequence: CAWRSGQGFNEQYF. CDR3 nucleotide sequence: TGTGCCTGGAGATCCGGACAGGGGTTCAACGAGCAGTACTTC. The chain combines TRBV30 with TRBJ2-7; 9 bases map to TRBD1. V trimming: 3 bases; J trimming: 5 bases; junction bases outside the gene matches: 8. From germline, CDR1 is GTSNPN and CDR2 SVGIG (reference sequence). This CDR3 is built from 14 residues.

This sequence joins TRBV11-2 and TRBJ2-3; 8 positions agree with TRBD2. V lost 5 bases and J lost 4; bases outside the gene matches: 8. The CDR3 runs to 15 residues. Germline lookup yields CDR1 SGHAT and CDR2 FQNNGV. The CDR3 bases are TGTGCCAGCAGCCATAGCGGGGCTTACTCAGATACGCAGTATTTT. This sequence encodes CASSHSGAYSDTQYF.

The chain uses TRBV10-3 and TRBJ2-1; 11 bases line up with TRBD2. The CDR3 loop spans 17 amino acids. In germline, CDR1 is ENHRY, CDR2 SYGVKD. J lost 12 bases, V lost 4 bases, and 17 bases had no gene match. The CDR3 DNA reads TGTGCCATCAGTGGAAAACAGGGATTAGCGGGAGGGCCGGCGCAGTTCTTC. It is translated as CAISGKQGLAGGPAQFF.

In its sample, this clone was seen a few times. The CDR3 DNA is TGTGCCAGTAGTATAGGGACAGGGGCAAGGCCCCAGCATTTT. It is translated as CASSIGTGARPQHF. This chain links TRBV19 with TRBJ1-5, with 9 bases lining up with TRBD1. The germline CDR1 and CDR2 sequences are LNHDA and SQIVND (reference sequence). The CDR3 spans 14 residues. The junction had 4 bases not matched to a gene; V was cut back by 1 base and J by 9 bases.

This clone turned up a few times. This chain joins TRBV25-1 and TRBJ2-7, with 9 bases aligning to TRBD1. Germline assignment: CDR1 MGHDK and CDR2 SYGVNS. Unmatched junction bases numbered 4, after V lost 3 bases and J lost 1 base. The CDR3 sequence is 15 residues long. CDR3 residues: CASSDPGQGSYEQYF. The CDR3 coding sequence is TGTGCCAGCAGTGACCCGGGACAGGGTTCCTACGAGCAGTACTTC.

The table lists this clone with a few counts. V and J are TRBV5-1 and TRBJ2-7, with TRBD1 matching over 7 bases. CDR1 and CDR2 (germline): SGHRS, YFSETQ. V lost 4 bases, J lost 3 bases, and 13 bases stayed unmatched. CDR3 size: 16 residues. Here the CDR3 reads CASSGVGTASLYEQYF. CDR3 DNA sequence: TGCGCCAGCAGCGGGGTAGGGACAGCCTCCCTCTACGAGCAGTACTTC.

This clone came up a few times. The chain recombines TRBV9 with TRBJ1-1; 9 bases line up with TRBD1. The CDR3 runs to 15 residues. V trimming: 4 bases; J trimming: 1 base; junction bases outside the gene matches: 5. Germline V gene lookup returns CDR1 SGDLS and CDR2 YYNGEE. The CDR3 protein is CASSPRQGGNTEAFF. For the CDR3, the DNA is TGTGCCAGCAGCCCACGACAGGGGGGGAACACTGAAGCTTTCTTT. The variable domain in full, completed from reference TRBV9 and TRBJ1-1, reads DSGVTQTPKHLITATGQRVTLRCSPRSGDLSVYWYQQSLDQGLQFLIQYYNGEERAKGNILERFSAQQFPDLHSELNLSSLELGDSALYFCASSPRQGGNTEAFFGQGTRLTVV.

The rearrangement links TRBV6-5 to TRBJ1-1; maybe TRBD1 (5 bases). The CDR3 is 14 amino acids. The germline CDR1 and CDR2 sequences are MNHEY and SVGAGI. Trimming pared 2 bases from V and 3 bases from J, leaving 10 bases between. CDR3 DNA: TGTGCCAGCAGTTACATTCCGGGGGACACTGAAGCTTTCTTT. Its translation: CASSYIPGDTEAFF.

The CDR3 nucleotides read TGTGCCAGCAGCCAAGAGGGTAAACAGGTCGGGAACACTGAAGCTTTCTTT. Protein: CASSQEGKQVGNTEAFF. The gene calls are TRBV4-2 and TRBJ1-1, with a possible D match to TRBD1 (5 bases). Looked up from germline, CDR1 is LGHNA and CDR2 is YNFKEQ. V was clipped by 0 bases and J by 1 base, with 15 bases between them. The CDR3 covers 17 residues.

This clone was observed a few times. This chain joins TRBV4-3 and TRBJ2-3; D is undetermined. The CDR3 runs 18 residues. V was pared by 0 bases and J by 5 bases, with 21 bases between. Germline values: CDR1 LGHNA, CDR2 YSLEER. This CDR3 reads CASSQDYGNLPHGDTQYF. The CDR3 DNA follows: TGCGCCAGCAGCCAAGATTACGGTAACTTACCCCATGGAGATACGCAGTATTTT.

This clone has only a few counts. The chain uses TRBV9 and TRBJ1-6; perhaps TRBD1 as D (6 bases). Germline CDR1 is SGDLS and CDR2 is YYNGEE. The V gene lost 0 bases and the J gene lost 8 bases, with 9 bases spanning the gap. The CDR3 consists of 14 residues. The CDR3 DNA follows: TGTGCCAGCAGCGTAGCTAAGGGGGATTCACCCCTCCACTTT. It codes for CASSVAKGDSPLHF. Together with reference TRBV9 and TRBJ1-6, the CDR3 gives the full variable domain: DSGVTQTPKHLITATGQRVTLRCSPRSGDLSVYWYQQSLDQGLQFLIQYYNGEERAKGNILERFSAQQFPDLHSELNLSSLELGDSALYFCASSVAKGDSPLHFGNGTRLTVT.